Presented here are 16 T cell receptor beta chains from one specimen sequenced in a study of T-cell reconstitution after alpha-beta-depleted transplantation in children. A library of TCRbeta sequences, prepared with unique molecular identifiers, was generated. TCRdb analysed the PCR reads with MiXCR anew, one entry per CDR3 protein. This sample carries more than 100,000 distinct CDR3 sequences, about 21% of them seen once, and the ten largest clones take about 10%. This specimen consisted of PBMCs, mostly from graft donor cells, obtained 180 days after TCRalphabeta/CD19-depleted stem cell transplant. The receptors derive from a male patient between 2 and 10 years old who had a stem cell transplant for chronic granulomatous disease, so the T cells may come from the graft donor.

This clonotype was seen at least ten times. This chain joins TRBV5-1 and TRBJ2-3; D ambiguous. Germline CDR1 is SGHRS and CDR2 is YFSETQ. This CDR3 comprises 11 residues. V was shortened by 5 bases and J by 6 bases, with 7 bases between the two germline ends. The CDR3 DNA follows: TGCGCCAGCAGTGCCGGGGATACGCAGTATTTT. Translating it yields CASSAGDTQYF. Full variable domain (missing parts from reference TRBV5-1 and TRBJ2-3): KAGVTQTPRYLIKTRGQQVTLSCSPISGHRSVSWYQQTPGQGLQFLFEYFSETQRNKGNFPGRFSGRQFSNSRSEMNVSTLELGDSALYLCASSAGDTQYFGPGTRLTVL.

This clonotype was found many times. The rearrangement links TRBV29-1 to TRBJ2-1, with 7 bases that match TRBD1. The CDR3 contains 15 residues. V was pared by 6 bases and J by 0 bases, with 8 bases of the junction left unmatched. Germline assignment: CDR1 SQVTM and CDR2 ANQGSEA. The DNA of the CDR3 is TGCAGCGTGATTCCCGGGGACAGCTCCTACAATGAGCAGTTCTTC. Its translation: CSVIPGDSSYNEQFF.

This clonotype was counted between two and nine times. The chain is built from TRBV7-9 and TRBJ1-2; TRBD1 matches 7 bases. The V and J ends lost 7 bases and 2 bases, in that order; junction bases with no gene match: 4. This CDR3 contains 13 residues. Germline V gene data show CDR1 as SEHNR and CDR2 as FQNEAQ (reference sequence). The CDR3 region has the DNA TGTGCCAGCACCCGGACAGGCAACTATGGCTACACCTTC. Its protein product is CASTRTGNYGYTF.

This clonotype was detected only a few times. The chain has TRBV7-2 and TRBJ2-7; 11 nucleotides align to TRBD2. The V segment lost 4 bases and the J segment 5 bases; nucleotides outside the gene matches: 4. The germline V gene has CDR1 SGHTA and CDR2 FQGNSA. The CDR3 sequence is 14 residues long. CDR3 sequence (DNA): TGTGCCAGCAGCTACCTAGCGGGGGGTCACGAGCAGTACTTC. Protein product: CASSYLAGGHEQYF.

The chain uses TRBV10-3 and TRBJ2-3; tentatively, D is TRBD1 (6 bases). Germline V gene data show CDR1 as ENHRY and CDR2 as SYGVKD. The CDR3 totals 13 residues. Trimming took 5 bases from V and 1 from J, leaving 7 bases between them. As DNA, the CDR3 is TGTGCCATCAGTTCAGGGGGCACAGATACGCAGTATTTT. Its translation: CAISSGGTDTQYF.

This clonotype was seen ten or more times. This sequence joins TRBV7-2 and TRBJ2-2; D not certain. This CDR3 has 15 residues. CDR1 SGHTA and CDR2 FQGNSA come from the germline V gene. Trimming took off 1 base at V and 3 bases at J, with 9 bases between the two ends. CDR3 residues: CASSLVAEYTGELFF. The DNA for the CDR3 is TGTGCCAGCAGCTTAGTGGCGGAGTACACCGGGGAGCTGTTTTTT.

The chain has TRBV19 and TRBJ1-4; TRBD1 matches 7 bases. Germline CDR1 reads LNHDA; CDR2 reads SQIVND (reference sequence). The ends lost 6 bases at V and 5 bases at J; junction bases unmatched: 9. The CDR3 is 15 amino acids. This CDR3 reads CASSPGQKMNEKLFF. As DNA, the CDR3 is TGTGCCAGTAGCCCGGGACAGAAAATGAATGAAAAACTGTTTTTT.

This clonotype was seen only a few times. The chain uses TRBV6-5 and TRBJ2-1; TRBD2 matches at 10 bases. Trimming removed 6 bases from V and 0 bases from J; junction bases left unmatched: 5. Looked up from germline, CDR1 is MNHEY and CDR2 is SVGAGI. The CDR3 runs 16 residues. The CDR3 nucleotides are TGTGCCAGCAGCCCGGGACTAGCGAGCTCCTACAATGAGCAGTTCTTC. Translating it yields CASSPGLASSYNEQFF.

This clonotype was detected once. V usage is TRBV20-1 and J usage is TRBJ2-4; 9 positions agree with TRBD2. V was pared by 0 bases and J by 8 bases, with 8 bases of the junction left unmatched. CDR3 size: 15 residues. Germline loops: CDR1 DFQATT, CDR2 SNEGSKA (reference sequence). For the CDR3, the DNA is TGCAGTGCTAGAGATGGGTCTAGCGGGAAACACATTCAGTACTTC. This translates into CSARDGSSGKHIQYF.

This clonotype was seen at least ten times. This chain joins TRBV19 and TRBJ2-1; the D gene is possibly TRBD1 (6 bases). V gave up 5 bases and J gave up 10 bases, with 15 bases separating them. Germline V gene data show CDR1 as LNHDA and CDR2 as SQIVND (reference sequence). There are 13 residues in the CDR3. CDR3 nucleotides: TGTGCCAGTAGTCCCCGATCCGGGACAGAGCAGTTCTTC. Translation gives CASSPRSGTEQFF.

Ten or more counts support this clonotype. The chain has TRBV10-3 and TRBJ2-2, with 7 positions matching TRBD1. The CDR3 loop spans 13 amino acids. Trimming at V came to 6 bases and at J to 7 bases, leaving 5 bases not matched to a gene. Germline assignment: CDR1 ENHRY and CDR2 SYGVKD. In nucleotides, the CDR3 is TGTGCCATCAGCGACAGGGAAGGCGGGGAGCTGTTTTTT. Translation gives CAISDREGGELFF.

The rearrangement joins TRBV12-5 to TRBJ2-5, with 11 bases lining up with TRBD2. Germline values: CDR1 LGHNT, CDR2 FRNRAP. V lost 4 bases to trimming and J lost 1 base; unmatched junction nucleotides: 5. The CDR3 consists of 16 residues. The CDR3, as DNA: TGTGCTAGTGGTTCGGGACTAGCGGCCCTCCAAGAGACCCAGTACTTC. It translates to CASGSGLAALQETQYF.

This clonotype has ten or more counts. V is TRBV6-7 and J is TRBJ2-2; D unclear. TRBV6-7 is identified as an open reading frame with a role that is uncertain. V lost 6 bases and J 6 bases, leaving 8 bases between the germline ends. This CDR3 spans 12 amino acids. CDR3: CASSPQAGELFF. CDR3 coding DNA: TGTGCCAGCAGCCCCCAAGCCGGGGAGCTGTTTTTT.

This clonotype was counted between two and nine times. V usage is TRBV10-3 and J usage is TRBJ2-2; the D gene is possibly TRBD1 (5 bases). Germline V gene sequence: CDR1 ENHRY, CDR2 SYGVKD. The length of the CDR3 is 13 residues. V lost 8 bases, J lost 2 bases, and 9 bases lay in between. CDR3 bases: TGTGCCATCTCGACAGACAACACCGGGGAGCTGTTTTTT. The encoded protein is CAISTDNTGELFF.

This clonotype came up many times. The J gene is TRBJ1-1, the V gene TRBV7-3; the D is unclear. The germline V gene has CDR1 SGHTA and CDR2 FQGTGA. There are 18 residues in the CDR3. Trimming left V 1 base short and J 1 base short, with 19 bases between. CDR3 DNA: TGTGCCAGCAGCTTAAGTGTGGGAGGGATGGTTCGGAACACTGAAGCTTTCTTT. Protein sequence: CASSLSVGGMVRNTEAFF. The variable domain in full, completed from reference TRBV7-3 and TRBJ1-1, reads GAGVSQTPSNKVTEKGKYVELRCDPISGHTALYWYRQSLGQGPEFLIYFQGTGAADDSGLPNDRFFAVRPEGSVSTLKIQRTERGDSAVYLCASSLSVGGMVRNTEAFFGQGTRLTVV.

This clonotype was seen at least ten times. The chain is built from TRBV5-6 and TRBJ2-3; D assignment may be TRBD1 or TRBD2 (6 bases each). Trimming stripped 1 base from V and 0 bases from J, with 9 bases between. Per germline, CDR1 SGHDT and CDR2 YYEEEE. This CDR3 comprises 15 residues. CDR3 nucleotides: TGTGCCAGCAGCTTGCCGGGGGCAAGCACAGATACGCAGTATTTT. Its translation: CASSLPGASTDTQYF.